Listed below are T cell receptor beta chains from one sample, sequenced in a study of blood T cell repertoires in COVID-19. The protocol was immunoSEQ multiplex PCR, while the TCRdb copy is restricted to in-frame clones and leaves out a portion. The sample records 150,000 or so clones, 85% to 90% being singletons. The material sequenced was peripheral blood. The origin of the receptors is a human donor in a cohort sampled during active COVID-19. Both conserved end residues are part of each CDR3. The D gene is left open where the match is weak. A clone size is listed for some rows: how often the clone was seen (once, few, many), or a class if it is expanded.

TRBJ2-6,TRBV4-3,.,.,CASSQGRSSGANVLTF,TGCGCCAGCAGCCAAGGACGTTCTAGTGGGGCCAACGTCCTGACTTTC
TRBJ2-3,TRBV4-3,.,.,CASSQRGLTGDTDTQYF,TGCGCCAGCAGCCAAAGGGGGCTAACGGGAGACACAGATACGCAGTATTTT
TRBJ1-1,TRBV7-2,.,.,CASSRTQGPTFF,TGTGCCAGCAGCCGGACGCAGGGGCCGACTTTCTTT
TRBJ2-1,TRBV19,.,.,CASSIEIAVYNEQFF,TGTGCCAGTAGTATAGAGATAGCGGTCTACAATGAGCAGTTCTTC
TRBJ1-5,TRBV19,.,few,CASKVQGGHQPQHF,TGTGCCAGTAAGGTGCAGGGCGGCCATCAGCCCCAGCATTTT
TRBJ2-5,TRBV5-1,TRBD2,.,CASGLAGKETQYF,TGCGCCAGCGGCCTAGCGGGAAAGGAGACCCAGTACTTC
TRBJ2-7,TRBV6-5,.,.,CASKGSPEHYEQYF,TGTGCCAGCAAGGGGTCGCCAGAGCATTACGAGCAGTACTTC
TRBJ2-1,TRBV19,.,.,CASSGTGAYNEQFF,TGTGCCAGTAGTGGGACGGGAGCTTACAATGAGCAGTTCTTC
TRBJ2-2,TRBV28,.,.,CASSFLVPEQGAAGELFF,TGTGCCAGCAGTTTCCTCGTGCCGGAACAGGGCGCGGCCGGGGAGCTGTTTTTT
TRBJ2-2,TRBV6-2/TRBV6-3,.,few,CASSRGYTGELFF,TGTGCCAGCAGCCGAGGGTACACCGGGGAGCTGTTTTTT
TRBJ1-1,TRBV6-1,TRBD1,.,CASSEDRQGGTEAFF,TGTGCCAGCAGTGAAGACCGACAGGGCGGCACTGAAGCTTTCTTT
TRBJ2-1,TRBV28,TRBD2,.,CASAKGLAGGPEQFF,TGTGCCAGCGCCAAGGGACTAGCGGGGGGCCCTGAGCAGTTCTTC
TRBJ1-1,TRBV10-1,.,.,CASSESRQGRNTEAFF,TGCGCCAGCAGTGAGTCCCGCCAGGGGAGGAACACTGAAGCTTTCTTT
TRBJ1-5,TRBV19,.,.,CASSRIRVGQPQHF,TGTGCCAGTAGTCGAATCCGGGTCGGTCAGCCCCAGCATTTT
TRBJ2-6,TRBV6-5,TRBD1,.,CASRTGGSGANVLTF,TGTGCCAGCAGAACAGGGGGCTCTGGGGCCAACGTCCTGACTTTC
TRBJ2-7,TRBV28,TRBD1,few,CASRTGFYEQYF,TGTGCCAGCCGGACAGGGTTCTACGAGCAGTACTTC